The entry that follows covers one T cell receptor beta chain sequence. Its matching antigen is unknown. This sample stems from a study of shared clonotypes between healthy human individuals. Terminally differentiated effector memory CD45RA+ cells were left out of the naive CD8 fraction, which was CD45RO-negative and positively selected for CCR7. The donors were all Caucasian adults (living in Nashville, Tennessee). The germline V gene has CDR1 SEHNR and CDR2 FQNEAQ (reference sequence). The CDR3 runs to 15 residues. Deletions cut 5 bases from V and 4 bases from J, with 17 bases between. Overall study findings and caveats: Rarefaction gave evidence that sorted-subset sequencing remained incomplete despite large depth. Having only a few donors restricted how much genetic and exposure-history diversity was captured. Measured sharing among donors was expected to vary with sequencing depth.

The assay was immunoSEQ multiplex PCR, and TCRdb's table has in-frame clones only and misses some. This sample yields more than 550,000 clones, of which about 91% are seen a single time; approximately 25% belongs to the top ten. The receptor was derived from a man aged 30 to 45 in good health. The chain uses TRBV7-9 and TRBJ1-1, with D perhaps TRBD1 (5 bases). Sequencing input: naive CD8+ T cells sorted from blood. The CDR3 DNA is TGTGCCAGCAGCCCCCAGGCAGGGTTGGTCACTGAAGCTTTCTTT. Protein product: CASSPQAGLVTEAFF.